The sequence of this T cell receptor (beta chain) was determined in a study of blood T cell repertoires in COVID-19. Looking at the study overall: From T cells, B-cell-depleted T cells, or PBMCs came the material, which was cDNA or gDNA.

V shed 5 bases and J 5 bases; nucleotides not matched to a gene: 11. CDR3 length equals 15 residues. The germline V gene has CDR1 SEHNR and CDR2 FQNEAQ (reference sequence). Recruits, aged roughly 18 to 90 years, lived in about two dozen US areas. Participants had their cohort set by participant-reported clinical history. In the original workflow: Scientists estimated how many nucleated cells there were by amplifying reference gene primers. Method: immunoSEQ multiplex PCR; TCRdb's copy keeps in-frame clones and lacks some. For V, J and clone size, that table is used; D and trimming come from the DNA. The sample consists of some 240,000 clones, approximately 86% of them appearing once.

The chain carries TRBV7-9 and TRBJ2-5; 7 bases match TRBD1. The sample was PBMCs or T cells enriched from blood (not recorded which). This TCR derives from a woman aged 40 to 55 with acute COVID-19. The CDR3 reads CASSPRQGVGETQYF. The DNA for the CDR3 is TGTGCCAGCAGCCCACGGCAGGGGGTCGGGGAGACCCAGTACTTC. Looking up the rest from reference TRBV7-9 and TRBJ2-5 gives the full variable domain: DTGVSQNPRHKITKRGQNVTFRCDPISEHNRLYWYRQTLGQGPEFLTYFQNEAQLEKSRLLSDRFSAERPKGSFSTLEIQRTEQGDSAMYLCASSPRQGVGETQYFGPGTRLLVL.